This TCR beta chain was sequenced for a study of T cell responses to AZD1222 COVID-19 vaccine. Study at large: Recipients boosted at about 4 weeks or about 12 weeks are pooled.

Germline loops: CDR1 ENHRY, CDR2 SYGVKD. Losses at the gene ends were 3 bases for V and 5 bases for J; bases not matched to a gene: 6. This CDR3 comprises 15 residues. Profiling relied on immunoSEQ multiplex PCR, and the TCRdb table lists in-frame clones only, not all of them. This repertoire shows around 110,000 clones, about nine tenths found once; its top ten account for about 4.5%. This clone was seen just once. The target antigen is unknown. The study's findings and limits: Receipt of two AZD1222 doses was followed by a rise in Spike-specific TCR breadth and depth. Recipients of AZD1222 seropositive at baseline numbered only six or seven.

The gene calls are TRBV10-3 and TRBJ2-3, with TRBD2 matching 9 bases. The sequencing here drew on peripheral blood, taken on day 0 of AZD1222 vaccination. This clonotype originated in an adult in good health. In DNA, the CDR3 is TGTGCCATCAGTGACATGGAACTAGCGGGAGATACGCAGTATTTT. Protein sequence: CAISDMELAGDTQYF.